This TCR beta chain was obtained from a study of PD-1 blockade in mismatch repair-deficient tumors. Study results and limitations: Rapid post-treatment expansion, then contraction, generally preceding radiologic response, marked tumor-resident clones.

Every patient had mismatch repair deficiency by PCR or immunohistochemistry. As to this clone: The antigen is undetermined.

Germline CDR1 and CDR2: SQVTM and ANQGSEA. This CDR3 has 14 residues. V was trimmed by 1 base and J by 2 bases, leaving 12 bases between them. Only in-frame clones appear in the TCRdb table, and some are missing; sequencing was by immunoSEQ multiplex PCR. This repertoire shows 120,000 or so clones, around 87% found once; its top ten account for about 13%. The chain employs TRBV29-1 and TRBJ2-7, with TRBD2 as a possible D gene (5 bases). Material: peripheral blood, obtained 44 weeks after starting pembrolizumab. The receptor was derived from an adult with mismatch repair-deficient cancer. The CDR3 is CSVEARGSTYEQYF. DNA of the CDR3: TGCAGCGTTGAAGCCCGCGGGTCTACCTACGAGCAGTACTTC.